One and the same sample provided the 12 T cell receptor beta chains below, sequenced in a study of CD8+ T cells in alopecia areata. RNA was isolated and reverse transcribed to cDNA, the sequencing template. Sequencing was performed with immunoSEQ multiplex PCR; in TCRdb, only in-frame clones are kept and a portion is missing. The repertoire has 200,000 to 250,000 clones, under 80% of them found once; the top ten carry approximately 1.2%. The sample in question was CD4+ T cells sorted from blood, obtained at week 0. The source of these receptors is a human donor with alopecia areata.

The V and J genes are TRBV15 and TRBJ2-1; TRBD1 is a possible D gene (5 bases). Germline CDR1 reads LNHNV; CDR2 reads YYDKDF (reference sequence). Trimming removed 0 bases at V and 8 bases at J, with 8 bases between. The CDR3 extends over 13 amino acids. The CDR3: CATSREGAHEQFF. CDR3 bases: TGTGCCACCAGCAGAGAAGGGGCACATGAGCAGTTCTTC.

This clone came up once. Written as DNA, the CDR3 is TGTGCCAGCAGCTTGTTTGGACAGCCTAATTCACCCCTCCACTTT. This gives the protein CASSLFGQPNSPLHF. This rearrangement joins TRBV5-6 to TRBJ1-6; possibly TRBD1 for D (6 bases). V lost 1 base to trimming and J lost 6 bases, with 11 bases between them. From germline, CDR1 is SGHDT and CDR2 YYEEEE. This CDR3 spans 15 amino acids.

V usage is TRBV7-9 and J usage is TRBJ1-1; no reliable D call. Germline CDR1 reads SEHNR; CDR2 reads FQNEAQ (reference sequence). Deletions cut 1 base from V and 0 bases from J, with 6 bases between. The CDR3 totals 14 residues. The CDR3 nucleotides are TGTGCCAGCAGCTTAGGAGGGTTGAACACTGAAGCTTTCTTT. Encoded protein: CASSLGGLNTEAFF.

This chain uses TRBV5-1 with TRBJ2-7; D may be TRBD1 (5 bases). Germline V gene sequence: CDR1 SGHRS, CDR2 YFSETQ. The CDR3 runs 12 residues. V lost 5 bases and J lost 3, with 9 bases in between. The CDR3 bases are TGCGCCAGCAGGGACACCGTCTACGAGCAGTACTTC. Translating gives CASRDTVYEQYF.

The chain carries TRBV5-4 and TRBJ2-1; 9 nucleotides align to TRBD2. CDR1 is SGHNT, CDR2 YYREEE, per germline (reference sequence). J lost 6 bases, V lost 0 bases, and 1 base had no gene match. The length of the CDR3 is 14 residues. In DNA form, the CDR3 reads TGTGCCAGCAGCTTGGGGACTAGCGTCAATGAGCAGTTCTTC. Translation: CASSLGTSVNEQFF.

This clone was counted between two and nine times. The V gene is TRBV7-9, the J gene TRBJ2-7; 11 bases are shared with TRBD2. This CDR3 contains 14 residues. V lost 5 bases to trimming and J lost 2 bases; unmatched junction nucleotides: 2. The V gene's germline CDR1 is SEHNR and CDR2 FQNEAQ (reference sequence). The CDR3 coding sequence is TGTGCCAGCAGCGGGACTAGCGGTGCCTACGAGCAGTACTTC. Translating gives CASSGTSGAYEQYF.

The chain couples TRBV4-1 to TRBJ1-2; 10 bases are shared with TRBD1. Looked up from germline, CDR1 is MGHRA and CDR2 is YSYEKL. The CDR3 contains 15 residues. V was clipped by 4 bases and J by 1 base; unmatched bases: 3. The CDR3 spells CASSPGTGDNYGYTF. The CDR3 coding sequence is TGCGCCAGCAGCCCCGGGACAGGGGATAACTATGGCTACACCTTC.

The chain is built from TRBV29-1 and TRBJ1-1, with D uncertain. CDR3 length: 13 residues. Trimming stripped 4 bases from V and 6 bases from J, with 15 bases between. CDR1 and CDR2 from the germline V gene are SQVTM and ANQGSEA. The CDR3 sequence is CSVGAGNPSEAFF. CDR3 DNA sequence: TGCAGCGTTGGGGCGGGGAACCCGTCTGAAGCTTTCTTT.

This clone was observed a single time. The chain couples TRBV9 to TRBJ2-1; D assignment may be TRBD1 or TRBD2 (5 bases each). CDR1 is SGDLS, CDR2 YYNGEE, per germline. This CDR3 comprises 15 residues. V was cut by 2 bases and J by 0 bases, with 9 bases left in between. The CDR3 DNA is TGTGCCAGCAGCGTCCGGGACCGCTCCTACAATGAGCAGTTCTTC. It codes for CASSVRDRSYNEQFF.

The chain recombines TRBV27 with TRBJ2-1; D is possibly TRBD1 (6 bases). The germline V gene encodes CDR1 MNHEY and CDR2 SMNVEV (reference sequence). Trimming pared 2 bases from V and 2 bases from J, leaving 19 bases between. CDR3 size: 18 residues. Here the CDR3 DNA reads TGTGCCAGCAGTTTAAACACCCCTCGACAGGAAGCCTACAATGAGCAGTTCTTC. Its protein is CASSLNTPRQEAYNEQFF.

The V gene is TRBV2, the J gene TRBJ2-7; 7 nucleotides agree with TRBD1. The J segment lost 5 bases and the V segment lost 6 bases, leaving 7 bases of the junction unmatched. From germline, CDR1 is SNHLY and CDR2 FYNNEI. The CDR3 runs to 13 residues. The CDR3 nucleotides read TGTGCCAGCAGCGGACAGGTGGGCGACGAGCAGTACTTC. Amino acid sequence: CASSGQVGDEQYF.

The chain is built from TRBV7-2 and TRBJ1-4; 10 positions match TRBD1. The CDR3 length is 13 residues. The V segment lost 3 bases and the J segment 13 bases; nucleotides outside the gene matches: 5. Germline values: CDR1 SGHTA, CDR2 FQGNSA. DNA of the CDR3: TGTGCCAGCAGCTTCTCGGACAGGGGGTCACTGTTTTTT. Protein product: CASSFSDRGSLFF.